This TCR beta chain was recovered during a study of shared clonotypes between healthy human individuals. This CDR3 has 11 amino acids. Study observations and caveats: Several donors had around 5.2% of their naive CD4 clonotypes in common. It was anticipated that sequencing depth would influence how many clonotypes donors shared.

Both subsets, CD45RA+ naive and CD45RA-negative memory, were split from the CD4+ cells. An assay was performed, and its level was deep. The assay was immunoSEQ multiplex PCR, and TCRdb's table has in-frame clones only and misses some. The repertoire consists of about a million clones, with more than 60% occurring once and the leading ten covering approximately 1.5%. A remark on this clone: Its antigen is still unknown.

The rearrangement links TRBV12-1 to TRBJ1-5; TRBD1, the table's D call, lacks a check against the DNA. TRBV12-1 is noted as a pseudogene. Specimen: memory CD4+ T cells sorted from blood. The sample's subset: CD45RA-negative fraction. The source of this sequence is a man aged 18 to 35 in good health. The CDR3 sequence is CASSRLGQRTF. CDR3 DNA: TGTGCCAGCAGCCGCCTGGGACAGAGGACCTTT.